The text below deals with one TCR beta chain. TCRdb's copy holds only in-frame clones and misses some; the assay was immunoSEQ multiplex PCR. The profile shows about 70,000 clones, approximately 87% of them singletons. From germline, CDR1 is SGDLS and CDR2 YYNGEE. Trimming removed 4 bases from V and 4 bases from J, with 9 bases in between. CDR3 length: 13 residues. This record belongs to a study of OX40 agonist ivuxolimab in advanced cancers. This TCR came from an adult with an advanced solid tumor such as melanoma, head and neck, liver or kidney cancer. Sequencing was performed on CD4+ or CD8+ T cells sorted from blood, taken in a trial of the OX40 agonist ivuxolimab. This rearrangement joins TRBV9 to TRBJ1-3; no definite D call. In DNA, the CDR3 is TGTGCCAGCAGCCCGCCGGGGGGAAACACCATATATTTT. This gives the protein CASSPPGGNTIYF.